This T cell receptor beta chain was recorded in a study of blood T cell repertoires in COVID-19. About the research overall: Spain, Italy and the United States supplied samples that represented acute and convalescent COVID-19. From T cells, B-cell-depleted T cells, or PBMCs came the material, which was cDNA or gDNA.

Per the original data handling: From reference gene primer amplification, estimates of nucleated cell counts were derived. Clones were sequenced by immunoSEQ multiplex PCR, and TCRdb holds only the in-frame ones, with some missing. The DNA gave D and trimming, while V, J and clone size come from that table. Here the sample spans about 43,000 clones, more than 80% being singletons. Germline values: CDR1 MNHEY, CDR2 SMNVEV (reference sequence). The length of the CDR3 is 16 residues. J lost 5 bases, V lost 0 bases, and 7 bases had no gene match. This clone was counted once. The rearrangement uses TRBV27 and TRBJ1-2; 9 nucleotides align to TRBD1. This sequence originates from a man aged 80 or over in a cohort sampled during active COVID-19. Source material: peripheral blood. DNA for the CDR3: TGTGCCAGCAGTTTATCGGCCCCCGGGACAGGGTATGGCTACACCTTC. Protein product: CASSLSAPGTGYGYTF.